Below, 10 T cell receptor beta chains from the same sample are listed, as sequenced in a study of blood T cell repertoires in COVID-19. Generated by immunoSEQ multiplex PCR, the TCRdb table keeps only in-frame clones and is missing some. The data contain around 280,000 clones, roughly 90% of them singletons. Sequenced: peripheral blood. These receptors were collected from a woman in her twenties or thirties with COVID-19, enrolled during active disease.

CDR3: CASRLNTEAFF. The CDR3 DNA sequence: TGTGCCAGCAGACTTAACACTGAAGCTTTCTTT. The chain links TRBV28 to TRBJ1-1; no clear D gene. CDR1 is MDHEN, CDR2 SYDVKM, per germline. V lost 6 bases and J 2 bases, leaving 4 bases between the germline ends. The length of the CDR3 is 11 residues.

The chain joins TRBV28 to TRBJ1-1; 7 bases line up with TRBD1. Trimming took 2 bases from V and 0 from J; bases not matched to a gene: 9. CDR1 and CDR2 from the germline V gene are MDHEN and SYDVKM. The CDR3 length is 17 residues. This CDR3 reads CASSLRYRGAMNTEAFF. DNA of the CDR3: TGTGCCAGCAGTTTAAGGTACAGGGGCGCGATGAACACTGAAGCTTTCTTT. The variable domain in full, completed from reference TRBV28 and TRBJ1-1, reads DVKVTQSSRYLVKRTGEKVFLECVQDMDHENMFWYRQDPGLGLRLIYFSYDVKMKEKGDIPEGYSVSREKKERFSLILESASTNQTSMYLCASSLRYRGAMNTEAFFGQGTRLTVV.

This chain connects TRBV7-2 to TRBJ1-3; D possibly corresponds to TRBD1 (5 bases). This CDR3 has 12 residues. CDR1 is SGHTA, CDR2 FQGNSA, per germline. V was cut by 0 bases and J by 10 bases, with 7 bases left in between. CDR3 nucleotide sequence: TGTGCCAGCAGCTTAGCGCGGGGGACCATATATTTT. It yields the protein CASSLARGTIYF.

The CDR3 region has the DNA TGTGCCATCAGGGAGGGACAGGGGGCGGCCCAGCATTTT. As protein: CAIREGQGAAQHF. The chain combines TRBV10-3 with TRBJ1-5, with 12 bases matching TRBD1. The V and J ends lost 6 bases and 11 bases, in that order; junction bases with no gene match: 5. This CDR3 spans 13 amino acids. Germline lookup yields CDR1 ENHRY and CDR2 SYGVKD.

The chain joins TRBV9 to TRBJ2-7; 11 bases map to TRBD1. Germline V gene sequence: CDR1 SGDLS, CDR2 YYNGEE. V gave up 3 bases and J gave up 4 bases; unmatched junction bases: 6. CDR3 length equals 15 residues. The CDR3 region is CASSAGTGGEYEQYF. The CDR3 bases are TGTGCCAGCAGCGCCGGGACAGGGGGTGAGTACGAGCAGTACTTC.

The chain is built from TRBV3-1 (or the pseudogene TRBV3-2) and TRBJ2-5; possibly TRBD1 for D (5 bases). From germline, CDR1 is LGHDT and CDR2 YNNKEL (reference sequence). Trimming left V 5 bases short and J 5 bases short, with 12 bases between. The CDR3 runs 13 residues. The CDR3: CASSLTDGETQYF. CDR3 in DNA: TGTGCCAGCAGCTTGACAGACGGGGAGACCCAGTACTTC.

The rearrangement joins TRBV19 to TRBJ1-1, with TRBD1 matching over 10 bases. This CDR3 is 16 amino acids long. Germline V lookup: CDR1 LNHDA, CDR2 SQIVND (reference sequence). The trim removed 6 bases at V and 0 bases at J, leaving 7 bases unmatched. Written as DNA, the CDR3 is TGTGCCAGTAGCCGGGGGACAGGGGATTTGAACACTGAAGCTTTCTTT. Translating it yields CASSRGTGDLNTEAFF.

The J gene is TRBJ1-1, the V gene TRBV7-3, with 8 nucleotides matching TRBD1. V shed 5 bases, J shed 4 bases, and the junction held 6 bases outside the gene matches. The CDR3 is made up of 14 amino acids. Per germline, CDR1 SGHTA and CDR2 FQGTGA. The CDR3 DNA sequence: TGTGCCAGCAGCCTACAGGGGGTCGGCACTGAAGCTTTCTTT. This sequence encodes CASSLQGVGTEAFF.

CDR3 in DNA: TGTGCCATCAGTGAGGGACTAGCGGGCGTAACCTACGGAGAGCAGTTCTTC. It yields the protein CAISEGLAGVTYGEQFF. The chain joins TRBV10-3 to TRBJ2-1; 11 positions agree with TRBD2. Per germline, CDR1 ENHRY and CDR2 SYGVKD. Trimming took 2 bases from V and 10 from J; bases not matched to a gene: 13. CDR3 length equals 17 residues.

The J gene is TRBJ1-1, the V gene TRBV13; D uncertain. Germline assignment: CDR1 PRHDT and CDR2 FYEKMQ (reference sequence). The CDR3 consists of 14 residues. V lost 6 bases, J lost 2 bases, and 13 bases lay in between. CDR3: CASSVDLGNTEAFF. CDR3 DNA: TGTGCCAGCAGTGTGGATCTAGGAAACACTGAAGCTTTCTTT.